This T cell receptor beta chain is from a study of T cell responses to AZD1222 COVID-19 vaccine listed by TCRdb under 2021. Context from the whole study: AZD1222 recipients given second doses at about 4 weeks or at about 12 weeks were pooled, since spike-specific TCR depth and breadth were not found to differ between the two schedules. A total of over 230 trial participants underwent TCR sequencing, of whom 207 received two doses of AZD1222 and approximately 25 received two doses of the MenACWY control vaccine. Enrollment into the trials was organized by age into subgroups of 18-55, 56-69 and 70-plus years, and those subgroups contained approximately 150, 30 and 60 TCR-sequenced participants, respectively. Points the paper makes about the study in general: Conclusions about previously exposed vaccinees are limited because only six or seven AZD1222 recipients were SARS-CoV-2 seropositive at baseline. In the small 56-69-year group, the increase in depth fell short of significance, most likely because of low power. Nearly half of unique spike-specific TCRs reportedly recognized epitopes outside regions mutated in the B.1.351 and B.1.1.7 variants. Most participants were white British and females outnumbered males, and the authors suggested that clonal diversity may have been underestimated. CD4 TCRs associated with the vaccine covered the entire spike protein, and the dominant responses were in regions 160-218 and 743-854. Because no day 14 peak-response samples were available, the repertoires could be characterized only after the peak T cell response. Spike-specific TCR breadth and depth rose significantly after two AZD1222 doses compared with day 0 and with MenACWY recipients.

The CDR3 regions of human TCRbeta chains were subjected to immunosequencing. As for how the authors treated the data: Repertoire TCRs were matched against a reference library of SARS-CoV-2-specific TCRs generated with the MIRA antigen-specificity platform. Breadth meant the fraction of unique TCRs that were SARS-CoV-2-associated, whereas depth meant the fraction of total T cells that were SARS-CoV-2-associated. Using the MIRA data, every spike-specific TCR was mapped to the spike region that the TCR reacted to and assigned to either a CD4 or a CD8 class. Log10-transformed breadth and depth values were compared by one-way ANOVA with Sidak's multiple comparisons tests. The table was pulled from immuneACCESS by TCRdb, which kept in-frame rearrangements only. Such tables lose some clones; where checked, under half of the loss comes from unresolved V genes, and the rest has no known cause. The DNA gave D and trimming, while V, J and clone size come from that table. Across this sample there are 65,000 to 70,000 clones, with 80% to 85% seen only once. The ten top clones hold about an eighth of the sample.

The time point label corresponds to: baseline before first vaccination. Vaccinee samples came from UK trials COV001 and COV002, including a single-blind randomized controlled phase 2/3 trial of AZD1222 (ChAdOx1 nCoV-19) in healthy adults. For TCRbeta chain sequencing, PBMC samples were collected from trial participants at day 0 and at day 28 after the second dose. For this clone: No antigen is known for it. No clone much larger than this one lies a single base away; base qualities are absent.

The clonotype comes from an adult in good health. Sequenced here: peripheral blood, sampled on day 0 of AZD1222 vaccination.

The sequenced DNA is TGTGCCAGCAGTCCACGGGACAGGGGTGGCTATGGCTACACCTTC. It codes for CASSPRDRGGYGYTF. The chain was built from TRBV6-2 or TRBV6-3 and TRBJ1-2; TRBD1 lines up with 10 middle nucleotides. Germline trimming amounts to 5 bases on V and 4 bases on J, with 7 as the count of junction bases outside the gene matches. Counted from cysteine to phenylalanine, this CDR3 has 15 amino acids. Of all the DNA, just the CDR3 is kept, 45 bases in frame from base 1. For CDR1 and CDR2, the germline V gene lists MNHEY and SVGEGT.